This entry describes one T cell receptor (beta chain). The sample originates from a study of blood T cell repertoires in COVID-19. TCRdb's table, derived via immunoSEQ multiplex PCR, lists solely in-frame clones and lacks some. The sample lists about 480,000 clones; about 89% were seen once. The length of the CDR3 is 13 residues. Trimming took off 5 bases at V and 9 bases at J, with 11 bases between the two ends. The clonotype comes from a woman younger than 45 with acute or convalescent COVID-19. V gene TRBV12-3 or TRBV12-4 combines with J gene TRBJ1-6; TRBD1 might be the D (6 bases). The specimen sequenced was peripheral blood. CDR3 loop: CASSTGLGSPLHF. CDR3 nucleotides: TGTGCCAGCAGTACAGGGTTGGGTTCACCCCTCCACTTT.